This T cell receptor beta chain was obtained from a study of tumor and adjacent non-tumor tissue in lung cancer. Turning to the study itself: Samples averaged roughly 4.4 million productive TCRbeta reads each. Study-wide results and caveats: Normal lung showed higher cumulative top 100 clone frequency than tumor.

RNA was extracted from bulk tissue without any cell sorting. Distant lung tissue was collected more than 3 cm away from the tumor edge. On this clonotype itself: Its antigen is undetermined. The junction and the germline gene differ at one end; a read error may be behind it.

A modified ARM-PCR protocol with three rounds of nested PCR amplified TCRbeta. One entry per CDR3 protein results from TCRdb running MiXCR on the multiplex PCR reads. The sample lists approximately 77,000 distinct CDR3 sequences, 65% to 85% occurring once. The V gene's germline CDR1 is MNHEY and CDR2 SVGAGI. The CDR3 spans 15 residues. The J gene is TRBJ1-5, the V gene TRBV6-5, with D perhaps TRBD1 (6 bases). Sequenced material: distant non-tumor lung tissue. The origin of this receptor is a man aged 55 to 70 with non-small cell lung cancer. The chain's CDR3 is CASSYSGQCSQPQYF. In nucleotides, the CDR3 is TGTGCCAGCAGTTACAGTGGACAGTGTAGTCAGCCCCAATATTTT.